This entry describes one T cell receptor beta chain. The antigen is undetermined. This sample is drawn from a study of OX40 agonist ivuxolimab in advanced cancers. General study results and limits: Expanded clones were, on average, more numerous among CD8+ T cells than CD4+. Blood T cells, both CD4+ and CD8+, expanded clonally by week 6 at 0.1 to 3.0 mg/kg.

No patient had autoimmune disease or received systemic immunosuppression. Germline V gene lookup returns CDR1 KGHSH and CDR2 LQKENI. The CDR3 contains 14 residues. V gave up 1 base and J gave up 7 bases, with 13 bases separating them. The protocol was immunoSEQ multiplex PCR, while the TCRdb copy is restricted to in-frame clones and leaves out a portion. The sample lists about 48,000 clones, more than 65% occurring once. The input for sequencing was CD4+ or CD8+ T cells sorted from blood, taken in a trial of the OX40 agonist ivuxolimab. The chain joins TRBV18 to TRBJ1-2, with D possibly matching TRBD1 (6 bases). This TCR derives from an adult with an advanced solid tumor such as melanoma, head and neck, liver or kidney cancer. CDR3: CASSPLDEGGGYTF. The DNA of the CDR3 is TGTGCCAGCTCACCACTCGATGAGGGGGGTGGCTACACCTTC.